Below, 22 T cell receptor beta chains from the same sample are listed, as sequenced in a study of blood T cell repertoires in COVID-19 (TCRdb year 2020). Library construction relied on the immunoSEQ multiplex PCR assay. The source is immuneACCESS, and TCRdb retained only in-frame sequences with V and J called. Part of the clones is not carried over; for the studies checked, unresolved V genes explain less than half of this, and the remainder is unexplained. The sample table records approximately 100,000 clones; almost 95% of these occur just once. The ten largest make up more than 5% of the sample. Input material: peripheral blood. Receptors were obtained from a man aged 50 or older with active COVID-19.

The chain recombines TRBV5-1 with TRBJ2-4, with 9 bases identical to TRBD2. The germline V gene has CDR1 SGHRS and CDR2 YFSETQ. The V gene end was trimmed by 2 bases and the J gene end by 9 bases; junction bases not matched to a gene: 12. The CDR3 totals 16 residues. CDR3 loop: CASSFVAGVTGGIQYF. As DNA, the CDR3 is TGCGCCAGCAGCTTCGTAGCGGGAGTCACGGGTGGCATTCAGTACTTC.

This clone has a single count. The rearrangement links TRBV5-1 to TRBJ1-5, with a weak D call TRBD1 (6 bases). Trimming stripped 4 bases from V and 1 base from J, with 12 bases between. This CDR3 is built from 15 residues. The germline gives CDR1 SGHRS, CDR2 YFSETQ. CDR3 nucleotides: TGCGCCAGCAGCCTGGGGGGGACAAGCAATCAGCCCCAGCATTTT. This translates into CASSLGGTSNQPQHF.

The gene calls are TRBV3-1 (or the pseudogene TRBV3-2) and TRBJ1-2, with TRBD1 matching 7 bases. The CDR3 runs to 18 residues. With V trimmed by 1 base and J by 7 bases, 18 bases remained unmatched. Germline CDR1 reads LGHDT; CDR2 reads YNNKEL (reference sequence). Here the CDR3 DNA reads TGTGCCAGCAGCCAAGGAAGGCGGCAGGGGGGTTCGATAAGTGGCTACACCTTC. It translates to CASSQGRRQGGSISGYTF.

The chain has TRBV19 and TRBJ2-7, with 8 bases identical to TRBD1. This CDR3 region has 13 residues. Germline V CDR1 and CDR2: LNHDA, SQIVND (reference sequence). The junction had 6 bases not matched to a gene; V was cut back by 6 bases and J by 5 bases. The CDR3, as DNA: TGTGCCAGTAGCGGGCAGGGGGCGAACGAGCAGTACTTC. This gives the protein CASSGQGANEQYF.

This clone is a singleton in its sample. The V call is TRBV7-9, the J call TRBJ1-2; no clear D. CDR1 and CDR2 from the germline V gene are SEHNR and FQNEAQ (reference sequence). Deletions cut 1 base from V and 2 bases from J, with 8 bases between. CDR3 length equals 14 residues. The CDR3 region is CASSLDGINYGYTF. The CDR3 region has the DNA TGTGCCAGCAGCTTAGACGGTATAAACTATGGCTACACCTTC.

The chain recombines TRBV28 with TRBJ1-5; tentatively, D is TRBD1 (5 bases). V lost 1 base and J lost 4, with 11 bases in between. Germline values: CDR1 MDHEN, CDR2 SYDVKM. The CDR3 consists of 15 residues. CDR3 sequence: CASSLSQGINQPQHF. CDR3 DNA sequence: TGTGCCAGCAGTTTATCCCAGGGAATTAATCAGCCCCAGCATTTT.

The rearrangement uses TRBV7-9 and TRBJ1-2; TRBD1 might be the D (5 bases). With 0 bases removed from V and 7 bases from J, the gap between germline ends came to 18 bases. Germline loops: CDR1 SEHNR, CDR2 FQNEAQ (reference sequence). The CDR3 has 16 residues. CDR3 region: CASSLASGRLTFGYTF. In DNA, the CDR3 is TGTGCCAGCAGCTTAGCCTCAGGGCGTCTTACGTTTGGCTACACCTTC.

The chain is built from TRBV7-6 and TRBJ2-1; 7 positions agree with TRBD2. The CDR3 sequence is 14 residues long. The ends lost 5 bases at V and 6 bases at J; junction bases unmatched: 7. Germline CDR1 is SGHVS and CDR2 is FNYEAQ. DNA of the CDR3: TGTGCCAGCAGCCGCGGACTAGGGGTCAATGAGCAGTTCTTC. Translation: CASSRGLGVNEQFF.

V gene TRBV18 combines with J gene TRBJ1-1, with D possibly matching TRBD1 (5 bases). Germline V gene sequence: CDR1 KGHSH, CDR2 LQKENI. V shed 1 base and J shed 4 bases, with 19 bases lying between them. CDR3 length: 17 residues. The CDR3 loop is CASSPRTPGLFATEAFF. In DNA, the CDR3 is TGTGCCAGCTCACCACGAACTCCGGGACTCTTTGCCACTGAAGCTTTCTTT.

The CDR3 loop reads CASSQDLPGYEQYF. CDR3 in DNA: TGTGCCAGCAGCCAAGATCTTCCGGGCTACGAGCAGTACTTC. V and J are TRBV3-1 (or the pseudogene TRBV3-2) and TRBJ2-7; D gene uncertain. The germline V and J ends were trimmed by 0 bases and 3 bases, with 9 bases remaining between them. Germline CDR1 LGHDT, CDR2 YNNKEL (reference sequence). The CDR3 is 14 residues long.

This sequence joins TRBV5-1 and TRBJ2-3; tentatively, D is TRBD2 (6 bases). CDR1 is SGHRS and CDR2 is YFSETQ in the germline V gene. V lost 0 bases and J lost 0, with 8 bases in between. The CDR3 is made up of 15 amino acids. CDR3 DNA sequence: TGCGCCAGCAGCTTGGGCGGGACTAGCACAGATACGCAGTATTTT. Amino acid sequence: CASSLGGTSTDTQYF.

The rearrangement uses TRBV18 and TRBJ2-2; 7 bases line up with TRBD2. Germline V CDR1 and CDR2: KGHSH, LQKENI. V trimming: 2 bases; J trimming: 3 bases; junction bases outside the gene matches: 3. CDR3 length equals 15 residues. The chain's CDR3 is CASSPGRGDTGELFF. For the CDR3, the DNA is TGTGCCAGCTCACCAGGCCGGGGGGACACCGGGGAGCTGTTTTTT. Filled out from reference TRBV18 and TRBJ2-2, the complete variable domain reads NAGVMQNPRHLVRRRGQEARLRCSPMKGHSHVYWYRQLPEEGLKFMVYLQKENIIDESGMPKERFSAEFPKEGPSILRIQQVVRGDSAAYFCASSPGRGDTGELFFGEGSRLTVL.

The chain employs TRBV30 and TRBJ2-2; 10 nucleotides agree with TRBD2. The CDR3 is made up of 18 amino acids. J was trimmed by 6 bases and V by 4 bases; bases with no gene match: 17. Per the germline V gene, CDR1 is GTSNPN and CDR2 is SVGIG (reference sequence). CDR3 in DNA: TGTGCCTGGAACTTAGCGGGAGGCCTCTTTCGAACACCCGGGGAGCTGTTTTTT. The encoded protein is CAWNLAGGLFRTPGELFF.

This clone was counted only a few times. The J gene is TRBJ1-1, the V gene TRBV28; weak D call: TRBD1 (5 bases). The CDR3 spans 17 residues. CDR1 is MDHEN, CDR2 SYDVKM, per germline. Trimming took 6 bases from V and 6 from J, leaving 26 bases between them. CDR3 residues: CASRLGAGSRLRAEAFF. Here the CDR3 DNA reads TGTGCCAGCAGACTTGGGGCAGGGTCGCGGTTAAGGGCTGAAGCTTTCTTT. Combining the CDR3 with reference TRBV28 and TRBJ1-1 gives the whole variable domain DVKVTQSSRYLVKRTGEKVFLECVQDMDHENMFWYRQDPGLGLRLIYFSYDVKMKEKGDIPEGYSVSREKKERFSLILESASTNQTSMYLCASRLGAGSRLRAEAFFGQGTRLTVV.

The genes are TRBV24-1 and TRBJ1-2, with 7 positions matching TRBD1. The CDR3 is 13 amino acids. CDR1 KGHDR and CDR2 SFDVKD come from the germline V gene. V gave up 9 bases and J gave up 7 bases; unmatched junction bases: 10. The CDR3 coding sequence is TGTGCCACCCAAGCACGTCAGGGGGTTGGCTACACCTTC. Translating gives CATQARQGVGYTF.

This chain uses TRBV21-1 with TRBJ1-3; TRBD1, the table's D call, was not compared with the DNA. TRBV21-1 has pseudogene status. The CDR3 is 18 amino acids. The CDR3 sequence: CASSKRKEQDLSGNTIYF. As DNA, the CDR3 is TGTGCCAGCAGCAAAAGAAAGGAACAGGACCTCTCTGGAAACACCATATATTTT.

The chain recombines TRBV3-1 (or the pseudogene TRBV3-2) with TRBJ1-2; D is uncertain. Trimming took off 4 bases at V and 2 bases at J, with 8 bases between the two ends. The length of the CDR3 is 13 residues. CDR1 is LGHDT, CDR2 YNNKEL, per germline (reference sequence). The CDR3 reads CASSREVNYGYTF. The CDR3 DNA reads as TGTGCCAGCAGCCGCGAAGTAAACTATGGCTACACCTTC.

The chain combines TRBV5-4 with TRBJ2-1, with D unclear. V was cut by 6 bases and J by 5 bases, with 12 bases left in between. The CDR3 is 13 residues long. The V gene's germline CDR1 is SGHNT and CDR2 YYREEE (reference sequence). CDR3 protein: CASTHPGNNEQFF. As DNA, the CDR3 is TGTGCCAGCACCCACCCTGGCAACAATGAGCAGTTCTTC.

This clone was counted a few times. This sequence joins TRBV3-1 (or the pseudogene TRBV3-2) and TRBJ1-2; TRBD1 is a possible D gene (6 bases). The CDR3 runs 15 residues. Trimming pared 1 base from V and 4 bases from J, leaving 13 bases between. Germline V lookup: CDR1 LGHDT, CDR2 YNNKEL (reference sequence). The CDR3: CASSQGPDRPYGYTF. CDR3 sequence (DNA): TGTGCCAGCAGCCAAGGCCCTGACAGGCCCTATGGCTACACCTTC.

The V gene is TRBV18, the J gene TRBJ2-7, with 14 bases that match TRBD2. V lost 6 bases and J lost 3; bases outside the gene matches: 10. The CDR3 spans 17 residues. Germline loops: CDR1 KGHSH, CDR2 LQKENI. The CDR3, as DNA: TGTGCCAGCTCTAGGGGACTAGCGGGAGAATCGCTCTACGAGCAGTACTTC. This translates into CASSRGLAGESLYEQYF.

The V and J genes are TRBV28 and TRBJ2-2, with TRBD2 matching 14 bases. CDR3 length: 19 residues. From germline, CDR1 is MDHEN and CDR2 SYDVKM. Trimming at V came to 2 bases and at J to 7 bases, leaving 12 bases not matched to a gene. The CDR3 DNA reads as TGTGCCAGCAGTTTACGCCCGGGACTAGCGGGAGCAATGGGCGGGGAGCTGTTTTTT. Translating gives CASSLRPGLAGAMGGELFF.

This chain uses TRBV9 with TRBJ2-7; a possible D gene is TRBD2 (5 bases). This CDR3 spans 15 amino acids. Germline V gives CDR1 SGDLS, CDR2 YYNGEE. V dropped 3 bases and J dropped 0 bases, with 13 bases sitting between them. The CDR3 coding sequence is TGTGCCAGCAGCGCCTCGGCGGGCTCCTCCTACGAGCAGTACTTC. Translation: CASSASAGSSYEQYF.